Each of the 15 T cell receptor beta chains below was sequenced from the same sample in a study of CD4 T cells in relation to SARS-CoV-2 and coronaviruses. TCRdb's table, derived via immunoSEQ multiplex PCR, lists solely in-frame clones and lacks some. The table records over 25,000 clones, 76% of them present only once. Unexposed donor CD4+ T cells date from about 2011-2018, before the COVID-19 pandemic. The cells were cultured for around ten days before CD4+ T cells were isolated. For these receptors, no antigen is known. Source material: CD4+ T cells from PBMCs, cultured in vitro. These receptors came from a human donor in good health.

This chain links TRBV30 with TRBJ1-6; D is possibly TRBD1 (6 bases). CDR1 GTSNPN and CDR2 SVGIG come from the germline V gene (reference sequence). The V end lost 4 bases, the J end lost 10 bases, and 14 bases lay between the germline ends. The CDR3 loop spans 13 amino acids. The CDR3 DNA is TGTGCCTGGATGCGGGGGGCGGAATCACCCCTCCACTTT. Amino acids: CAWMRGAESPLHF.

The chain links TRBV4-2 to TRBJ1-1; TRBD1 might be the D (5 bases). The CDR3 is 12 amino acids. The ends were cut back, 6 bases at V and 5 bases at J, with 10 bases in the middle. Germline-derived CDR1 and CDR2 are LGHNA and YNFKEQ. CDR3 loop: CASRGGVTEAFF. In DNA form, the CDR3 reads TGTGCCAGCAGGGGGGGGGTTACTGAAGCTTTCTTT.

The chain is built from TRBV10-3 and TRBJ2-3; D call uncertain. The V and J ends lost 10 bases and 5 bases respectively, with 7 bases between them. CDR1 is ENHRY, CDR2 SYGVKD, per germline. This CDR3 comprises 10 residues. CDR3 DNA: TGTGCCACCTATTTAGATACGCAGTATTTT. This codes for CATYLDTQYF.

In its sample, this clone was seen a few times. This chain links TRBV5-8 with TRBJ2-6, with D maybe TRBD1 (6 bases). Trimming cost V 3 bases and J 4 bases, with 11 bases left between them. The CDR3 covers 15 residues. From germline, CDR1 is SGHTS and CDR2 YDEGEE. Here the CDR3 DNA reads TGTGCCAGCAGCTCGGACAGATCGGGGGCCAACGTCCTGACTTTC. Translation: CASSSDRSGANVLTF.

Here the CDR3 reads CASSIGTSGVRTDTQYF. The DNA for the CDR3 is TGTGCCAGCAGCATCGGGACTAGCGGGGTTCGCACAGATACGCAGTATTTT. The gene calls are TRBV7-9 and TRBJ2-3; 13 nucleotides align to TRBD2. This CDR3 has 17 residues. V lost 5 bases, J lost 1 base, and 6 bases stayed unmatched. Germline CDR1 SEHNR, CDR2 FQNEAQ (reference sequence).

The rearrangement joins TRBV5-6 to TRBJ2-7, with D possibly TRBD2 on 6 matching bases. CDR1 is SGHDT, CDR2 YYEEEE, per germline. Between the trimmed V and J ends, which lost 3 bases and 3 bases, there was a span of 16 bases. The CDR3 has 15 amino acids. The CDR3 coding sequence is TGTGCCAGCAGCTCGGGGGTTGCGTACGGCTACGAGCAGTACTTC. Its protein is CASSSGVAYGYEQYF.

The rearrangement joins TRBV30 to TRBJ2-3; D is unclear. The CDR3 extends over 11 amino acids. Deletions cut 4 bases from V and 3 bases from J, with 5 bases between. The germline V gene has CDR1 GTSNPN and CDR2 SVGIG (reference sequence). CDR3: CAWTTTDTQYF. In DNA, the CDR3 is TGTGCCTGGACTACTACAGATACGCAGTATTTT.

The rearrangement joins TRBV7-9 to TRBJ2-1, with 7 bases identical to TRBD2. The junction had 8 bases not matched to a gene; V was cut back by 5 bases and J by 1 base. The CDR3 runs to 16 residues. Germline assignment: CDR1 SEHNR and CDR2 FQNEAQ (reference sequence). CDR3 protein: CASSEWAGVSYNEQFF. The CDR3 DNA sequence: TGTGCCAGCAGCGAATGGGCGGGAGTATCCTACAATGAGCAGTTCTTC.

The V gene is TRBV27, the J gene TRBJ2-7; TRBD2 matches 11 bases. This CDR3 is 15 amino acids long. The V and J ends lost 6 bases and 3 bases, in that order; junction bases with no gene match: 7. Germline V gene data show CDR1 as MNHEY and CDR2 as SMNVEV (reference sequence). The CDR3 sequence is CASRRTSGPLYEQYF. DNA of the CDR3: TGTGCCAGCAGACGGACTAGCGGGCCTCTCTACGAGCAGTACTTC.

The chain has TRBV19 and TRBJ2-6; no definite D call. V lost 5 bases and J lost 0, with 8 bases in between. The CDR3 extends over 15 amino acids. CDR1 and CDR2 from the germline V gene are LNHDA and SQIVND (reference sequence). CDR3 bases: TGTGCCAGTAGTGACACGGCCTCTGGGGCCAACGTCCTGACTTTC. This codes for CASSDTASGANVLTF.

The chain couples TRBV6-1 to TRBJ2-1; 8 bases map to TRBD2. CDR1 and CDR2 from the germline V gene are MNHNS and SASEGT. J gave up 2 bases and V 2 bases, and 5 bases lay outside the gene matches. The CDR3 sequence is 16 residues long. The CDR3 nucleotides are TGTGCCAGCAGTGAATCGGGCGGGAGGACCTACAATGAGCAGTTCTTC. It specifies CASSESGGRTYNEQFF.

The genes are TRBV6-2 or TRBV6-3 and TRBJ1-2, with a possible D match to TRBD1 (5 bases). V lost 0 bases and J lost 8, with 13 bases in between. Germline V lookup: CDR1 MNHEY, CDR2 SVGEGT. CDR3 length equals 14 residues. DNA for the CDR3: TGTGCCAGCAGTTACTCCGCCGGGGCCGGCGGCTACACCTTC. Residues: CASSYSAGAGGYTF.

The gene calls are TRBV14 and TRBJ1-1; 7 bases align to TRBD1. V lost 4 bases, J lost 1 base, and 0 bases stayed unmatched. The CDR3 totals 13 residues. Germline V lookup: CDR1 SGHDN, CDR2 FVKESK. The CDR3 is CASSRQGNTEAFF. The DNA for the CDR3 is TGTGCCAGCAGCCGACAGGGGAACACTGAAGCTTTCTTT. The complete variable domain, with remaining parts taken from reference TRBV14 and TRBJ1-1, reads EAGVTQFPSHSVIEKGQTVTLRCDPISGHDNLYWYRRVMGKEIKFLLHFVKESKQDESGMPNNRFLAERTGGTYSTLKVQPAELEDSGVYFCASSRQGNTEAFFGQGTRLTVV.

The chain links TRBV5-1 to TRBJ2-5; 10 nucleotides agree with TRBD2. V shed 4 bases, J shed 2 bases, and the junction held 5 bases outside the gene matches. In germline, CDR1 is SGHRS, CDR2 YFSETQ. The CDR3 runs 15 residues. DNA for the CDR3: TGCGCCAGCAGCAGAGCGGGGGGGGCGCAAGAGACCCAGTACTTC. Its translation is CASSRAGGAQETQYF.

V gene TRBV25-1 combines with J gene TRBJ2-5; 8 bases are a match to TRBD1. The CDR3 spans 16 residues. The junction had 5 bases not matched to a gene; V was cut back by 1 base and J by 1 base. The V gene's germline CDR1 is MGHDK and CDR2 SYGVNS. CDR3 loop: CASSESFGQGQETQYF. The DNA of the CDR3 is TGTGCCAGCAGTGAATCCTTCGGACAGGGCCAAGAGACCCAGTACTTC.